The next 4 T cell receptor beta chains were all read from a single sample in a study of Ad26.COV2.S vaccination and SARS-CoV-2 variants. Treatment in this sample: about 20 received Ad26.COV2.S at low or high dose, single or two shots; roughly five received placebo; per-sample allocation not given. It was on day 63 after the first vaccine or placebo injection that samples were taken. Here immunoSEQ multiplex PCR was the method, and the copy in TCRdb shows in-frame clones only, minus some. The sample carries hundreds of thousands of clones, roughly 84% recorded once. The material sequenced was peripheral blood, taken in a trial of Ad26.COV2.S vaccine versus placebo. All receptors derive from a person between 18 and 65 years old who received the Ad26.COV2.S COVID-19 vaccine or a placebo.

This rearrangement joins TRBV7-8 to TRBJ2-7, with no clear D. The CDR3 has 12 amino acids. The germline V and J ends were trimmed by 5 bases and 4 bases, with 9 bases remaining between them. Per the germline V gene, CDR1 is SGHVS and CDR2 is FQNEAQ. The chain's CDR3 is CASSPSRYEQYF. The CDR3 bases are TGTGCCAGCAGCCCCTCCCGATACGAGCAGTACTTC.

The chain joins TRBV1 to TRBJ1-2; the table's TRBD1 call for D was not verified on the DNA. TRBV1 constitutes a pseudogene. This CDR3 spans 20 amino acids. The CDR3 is CTSSRKDTGTGKGANYGYTF. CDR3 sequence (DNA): TGCACCAGCAGCCGAAAGGACACCGGGACAGGGAAAGGGGCTAACTATGGCTACACCTTC.

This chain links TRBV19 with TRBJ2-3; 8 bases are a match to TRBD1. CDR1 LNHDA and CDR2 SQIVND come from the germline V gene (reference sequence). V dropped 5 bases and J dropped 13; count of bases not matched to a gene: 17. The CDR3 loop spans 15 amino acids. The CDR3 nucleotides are TGTGCCAGTAGTGCCCAGGGGGCGTCTCTCATTGTTGAGTATTTT. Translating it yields CASSAQGASLIVEYF.

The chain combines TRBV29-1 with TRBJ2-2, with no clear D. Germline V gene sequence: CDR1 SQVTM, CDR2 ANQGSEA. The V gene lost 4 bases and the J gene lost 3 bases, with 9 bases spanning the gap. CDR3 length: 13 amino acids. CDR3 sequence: CSVVEGYTGELFF. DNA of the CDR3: TGCAGCGTTGTAGAAGGCTACACCGGGGAGCTGTTTTTT.